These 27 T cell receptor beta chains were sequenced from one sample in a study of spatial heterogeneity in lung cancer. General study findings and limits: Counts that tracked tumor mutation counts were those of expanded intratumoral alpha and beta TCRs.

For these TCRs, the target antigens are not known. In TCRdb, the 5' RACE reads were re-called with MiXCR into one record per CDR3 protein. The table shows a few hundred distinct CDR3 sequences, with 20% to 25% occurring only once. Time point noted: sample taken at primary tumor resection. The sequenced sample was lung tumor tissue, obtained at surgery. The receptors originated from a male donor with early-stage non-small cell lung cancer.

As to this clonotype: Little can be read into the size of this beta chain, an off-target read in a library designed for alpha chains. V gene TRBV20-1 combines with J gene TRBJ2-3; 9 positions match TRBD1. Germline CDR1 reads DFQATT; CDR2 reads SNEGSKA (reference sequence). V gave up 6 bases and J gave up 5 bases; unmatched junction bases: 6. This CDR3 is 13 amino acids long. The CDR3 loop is CSAQTGGKDTQYF. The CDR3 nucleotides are TGCAGTGCCCAGACAGGGGGGAAAGATACGCAGTATTTT.

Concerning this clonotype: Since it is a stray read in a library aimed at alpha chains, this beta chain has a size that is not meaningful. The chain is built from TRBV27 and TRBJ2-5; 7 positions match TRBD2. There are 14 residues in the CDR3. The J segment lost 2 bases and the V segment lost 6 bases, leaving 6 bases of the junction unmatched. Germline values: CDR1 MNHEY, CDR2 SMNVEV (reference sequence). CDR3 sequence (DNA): TGTGCCAGCAGCAAGCGGGATGGGCAAGAGACCCAGTACTTC. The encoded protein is CASSKRDGQETQYF.

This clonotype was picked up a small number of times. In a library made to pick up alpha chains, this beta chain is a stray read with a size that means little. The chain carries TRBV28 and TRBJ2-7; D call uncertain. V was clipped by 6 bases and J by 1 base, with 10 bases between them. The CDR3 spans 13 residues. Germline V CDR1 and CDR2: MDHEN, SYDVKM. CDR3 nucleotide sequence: TGTGCCAGCAGCCCCCAAGGGTCCTACGAGCAGTACTTC. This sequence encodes CASSPQGSYEQYF.

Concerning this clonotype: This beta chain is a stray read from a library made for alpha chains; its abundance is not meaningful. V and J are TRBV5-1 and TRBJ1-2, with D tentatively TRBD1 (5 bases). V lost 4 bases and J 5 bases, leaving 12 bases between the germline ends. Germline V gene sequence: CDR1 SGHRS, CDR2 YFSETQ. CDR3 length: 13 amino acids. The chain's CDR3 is CASSATVPYGYTF. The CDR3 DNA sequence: TGCGCCAGCAGCGCGACAGTACCTTATGGCTACACCTTC.

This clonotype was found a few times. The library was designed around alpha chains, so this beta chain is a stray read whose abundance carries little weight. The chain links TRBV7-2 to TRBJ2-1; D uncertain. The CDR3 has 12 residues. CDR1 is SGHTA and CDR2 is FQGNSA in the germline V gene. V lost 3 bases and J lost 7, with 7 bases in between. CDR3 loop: CASSFAGNEQFF. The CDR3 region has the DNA TGTGCCAGCAGCTTCGCAGGAAATGAGCAGTTCTTC.

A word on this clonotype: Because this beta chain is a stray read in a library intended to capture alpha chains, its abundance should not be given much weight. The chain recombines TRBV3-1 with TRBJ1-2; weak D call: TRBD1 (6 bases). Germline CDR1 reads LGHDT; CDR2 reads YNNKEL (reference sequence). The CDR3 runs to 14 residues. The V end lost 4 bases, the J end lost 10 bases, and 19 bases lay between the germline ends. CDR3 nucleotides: TGTGCCAGCAGCCCGGTAGGAAACAGGGCCCACTACACCTTC. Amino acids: CASSPVGNRAHYTF. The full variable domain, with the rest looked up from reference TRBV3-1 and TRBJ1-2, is DTAVSQTPKYLVTQMGNDKSIKCEQNLGHDTMYWYKQDSKKFLKIMFSYNNKELIINETVPNRFSPKSPDKAHLNLHINSLELGDSAVYFCASSPVGNRAHYTFGSGTRLTVV.

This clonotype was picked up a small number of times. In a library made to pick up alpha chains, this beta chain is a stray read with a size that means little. Here the CDR3 reads CSAGTGNQETQYF. DNA for the CDR3: TGCAGTGCAGGCACGGGAAACCAAGAGACCCAGTACTTC. The chain uses TRBV20-1 and TRBJ2-5, with D maybe TRBD2 (5 bases). The germline gives CDR1 DFQATT, CDR2 SNEGSKA (reference sequence). Trimming took off 6 bases at V and 0 bases at J, with 11 bases between the two ends. The CDR3 extends over 13 amino acids.

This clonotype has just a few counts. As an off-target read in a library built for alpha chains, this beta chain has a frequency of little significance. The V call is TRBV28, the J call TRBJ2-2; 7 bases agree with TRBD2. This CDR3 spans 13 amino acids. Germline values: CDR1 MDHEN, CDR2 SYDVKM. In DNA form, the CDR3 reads TGTGCAGCGGGGCTACCCGACTGGGGGGAGCTGTTTTTT. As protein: CAAGLPDWGELFF.

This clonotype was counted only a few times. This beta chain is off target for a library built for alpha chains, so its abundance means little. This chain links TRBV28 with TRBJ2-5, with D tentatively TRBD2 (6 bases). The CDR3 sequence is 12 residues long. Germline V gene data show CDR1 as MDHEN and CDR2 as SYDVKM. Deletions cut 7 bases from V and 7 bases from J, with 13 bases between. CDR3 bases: TGTGCCAGCAAGCAGCCCGGGGGGACCCAGTACTTC. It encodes CASKQPGGTQYF. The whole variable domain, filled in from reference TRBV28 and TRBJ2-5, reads DVKVTQSSRYLVKRTGEKVFLECVQDMDHENMFWYRQDPGLGLRLIYFSYDVKMKEKGDIPEGYSVSREKKERFSLILESASTNQTSMYLCASKQPGGTQYFGPGTRLLVL.

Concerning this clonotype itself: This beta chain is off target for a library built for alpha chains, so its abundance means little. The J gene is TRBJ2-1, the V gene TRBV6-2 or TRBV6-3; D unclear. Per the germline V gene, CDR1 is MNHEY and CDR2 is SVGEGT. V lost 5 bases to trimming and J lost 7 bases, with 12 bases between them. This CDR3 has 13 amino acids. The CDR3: CASSRPLRNEQFF. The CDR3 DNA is TGTGCCAGCAGTCGGCCCCTTCGGAATGAGCAGTTCTTC.

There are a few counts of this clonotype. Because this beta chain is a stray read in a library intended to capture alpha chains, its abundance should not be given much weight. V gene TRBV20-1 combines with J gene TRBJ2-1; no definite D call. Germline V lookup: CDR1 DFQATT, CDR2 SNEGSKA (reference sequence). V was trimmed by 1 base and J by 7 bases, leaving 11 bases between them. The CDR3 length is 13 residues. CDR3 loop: CSARGPILNEQFF. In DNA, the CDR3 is TGCAGTGCTAGAGGCCCCATCCTGAATGAGCAGTTCTTC.

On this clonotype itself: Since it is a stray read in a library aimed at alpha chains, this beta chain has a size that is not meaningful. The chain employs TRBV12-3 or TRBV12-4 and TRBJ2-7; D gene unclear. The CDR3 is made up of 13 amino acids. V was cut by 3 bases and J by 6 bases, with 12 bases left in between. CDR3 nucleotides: TGTGCCAGCAGTTTCGACTCGCCGGTCGAGCAGTACTTC. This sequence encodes CASSFDSPVEQYF.

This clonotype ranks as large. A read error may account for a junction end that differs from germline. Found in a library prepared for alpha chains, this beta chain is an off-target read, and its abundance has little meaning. The CDR3 is CASSTVQIDEQFF. The CDR3 coding sequence is TGTGCCAGCAGCACCGTCCAGATAGATGAACAGTTCTTC. V and J are TRBV7-3 and TRBJ2-1; D call uncertain. The CDR3 loop spans 13 amino acids. CDR1 and CDR2 from the germline V gene are SGHTA and FQGTGA.

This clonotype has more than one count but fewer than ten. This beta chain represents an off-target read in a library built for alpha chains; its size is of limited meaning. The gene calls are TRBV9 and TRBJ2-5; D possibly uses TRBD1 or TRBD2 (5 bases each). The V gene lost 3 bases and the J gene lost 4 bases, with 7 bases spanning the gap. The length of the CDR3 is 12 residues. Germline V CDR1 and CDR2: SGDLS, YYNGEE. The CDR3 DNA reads TGTGCCAGCAGCGAGAGGGGAGAGACCCAGTACTTC. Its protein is CASSERGETQYF.

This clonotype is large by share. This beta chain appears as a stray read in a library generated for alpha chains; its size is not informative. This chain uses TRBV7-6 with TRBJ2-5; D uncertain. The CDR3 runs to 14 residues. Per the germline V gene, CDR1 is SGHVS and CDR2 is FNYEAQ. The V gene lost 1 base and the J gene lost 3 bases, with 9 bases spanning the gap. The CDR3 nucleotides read TGTGCCAGCAGCTTAGTTCAGATAGAAGAGACCCAGTACTTC. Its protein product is CASSLVQIEETQYF.

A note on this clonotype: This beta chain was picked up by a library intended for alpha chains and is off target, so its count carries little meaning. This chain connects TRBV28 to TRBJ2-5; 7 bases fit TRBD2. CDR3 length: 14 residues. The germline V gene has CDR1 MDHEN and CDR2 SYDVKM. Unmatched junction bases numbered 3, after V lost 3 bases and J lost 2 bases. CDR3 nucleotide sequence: TGTGCCAGCAGTTTTATGGGACTACAAGAGACCCAGTACTTC. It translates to CASSFMGLQETQYF.

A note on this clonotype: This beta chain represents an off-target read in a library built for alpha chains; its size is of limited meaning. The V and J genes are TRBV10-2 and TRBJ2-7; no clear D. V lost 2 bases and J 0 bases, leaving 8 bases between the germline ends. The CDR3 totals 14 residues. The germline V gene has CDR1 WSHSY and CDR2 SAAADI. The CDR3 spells CASSEDGSSYEQYF. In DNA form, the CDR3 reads TGCGCCAGCAGTGAGGACGGAAGCTCCTACGAGCAGTACTTC.

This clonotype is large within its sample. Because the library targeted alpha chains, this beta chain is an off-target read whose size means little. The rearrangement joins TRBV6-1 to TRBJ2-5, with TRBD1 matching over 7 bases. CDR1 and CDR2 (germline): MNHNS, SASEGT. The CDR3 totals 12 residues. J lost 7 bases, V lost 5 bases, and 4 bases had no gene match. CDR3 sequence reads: CASSTGVRTQYF. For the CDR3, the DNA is TGTGCCAGCAGTACAGGGGTTCGGACCCAGTACTTC.

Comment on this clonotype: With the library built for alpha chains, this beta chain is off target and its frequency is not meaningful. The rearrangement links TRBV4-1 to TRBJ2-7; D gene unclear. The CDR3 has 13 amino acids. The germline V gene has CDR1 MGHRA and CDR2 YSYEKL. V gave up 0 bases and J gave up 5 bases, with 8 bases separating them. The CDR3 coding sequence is TGCGCCAGCAGCCAAGATCCGGGCCACGAGCAGTACTTC. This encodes CASSQDPGHEQYF.

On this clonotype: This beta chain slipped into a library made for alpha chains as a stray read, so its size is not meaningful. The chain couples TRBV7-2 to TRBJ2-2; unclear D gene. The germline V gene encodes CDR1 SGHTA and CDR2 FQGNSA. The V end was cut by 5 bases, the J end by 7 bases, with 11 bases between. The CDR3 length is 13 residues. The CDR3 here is CASSPVRSGELFF. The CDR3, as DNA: TGTGCCAGCAGCCCCGTGCGGAGCGGGGAGCTGTTTTTT.

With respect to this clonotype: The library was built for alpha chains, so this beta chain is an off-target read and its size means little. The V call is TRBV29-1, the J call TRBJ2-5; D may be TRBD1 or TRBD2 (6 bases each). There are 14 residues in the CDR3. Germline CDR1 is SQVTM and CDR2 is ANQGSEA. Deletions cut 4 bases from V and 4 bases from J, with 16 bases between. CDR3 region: CSVAPRGTRETQYF. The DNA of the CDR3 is TGCAGCGTTGCCCCTCGCGGGACACGAGAGACCCAGTACTTC.

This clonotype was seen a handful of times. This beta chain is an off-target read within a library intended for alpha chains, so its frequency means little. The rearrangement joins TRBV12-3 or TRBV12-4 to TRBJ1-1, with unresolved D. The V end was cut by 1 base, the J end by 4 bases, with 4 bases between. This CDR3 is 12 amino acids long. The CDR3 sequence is CASSLDFTEAFF. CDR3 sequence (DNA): TGTGCCAGCAGTTTAGACTTCACTGAAGCTTTCTTT.

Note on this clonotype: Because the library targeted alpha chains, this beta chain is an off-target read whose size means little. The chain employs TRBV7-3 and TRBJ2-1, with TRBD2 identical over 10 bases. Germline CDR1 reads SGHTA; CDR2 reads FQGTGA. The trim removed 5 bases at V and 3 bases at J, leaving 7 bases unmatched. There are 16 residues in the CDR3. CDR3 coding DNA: TGTGCCAGCAGCCCCGAGCTAGCGGGGGACTACAATGAGCAGTTCTTC. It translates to CASSPELAGDYNEQFF.

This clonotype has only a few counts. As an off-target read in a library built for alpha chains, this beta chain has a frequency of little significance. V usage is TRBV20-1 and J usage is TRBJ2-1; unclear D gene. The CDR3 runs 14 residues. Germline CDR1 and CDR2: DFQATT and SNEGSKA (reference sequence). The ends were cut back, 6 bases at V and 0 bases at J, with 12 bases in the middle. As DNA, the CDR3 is TGCAGTGCCCGTGGTCCTAGCTCCTACAATGAGCAGTTCTTC. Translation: CSARGPSSYNEQFF.

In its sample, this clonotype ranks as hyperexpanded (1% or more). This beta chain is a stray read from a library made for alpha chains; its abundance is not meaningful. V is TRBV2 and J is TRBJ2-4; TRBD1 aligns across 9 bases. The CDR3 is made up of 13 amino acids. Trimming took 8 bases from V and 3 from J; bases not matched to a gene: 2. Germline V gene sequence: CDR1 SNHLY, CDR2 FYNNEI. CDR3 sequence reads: CASLDRGKNIQYF. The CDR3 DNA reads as TGTGCCAGCTTGGACAGGGGCAAAAACATTCAGTACTTC. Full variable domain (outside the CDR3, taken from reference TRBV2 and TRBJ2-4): EPEVTQTPSHQVTQMGQEVILRCVPISNHLYFYWYRQILGQKVEFLVSFYNNEISEKSEIFDDQFSVERPDGSNFTLKIRSTKLEDSAMYFCASLDRGKNIQYFGAGTRLSVL.

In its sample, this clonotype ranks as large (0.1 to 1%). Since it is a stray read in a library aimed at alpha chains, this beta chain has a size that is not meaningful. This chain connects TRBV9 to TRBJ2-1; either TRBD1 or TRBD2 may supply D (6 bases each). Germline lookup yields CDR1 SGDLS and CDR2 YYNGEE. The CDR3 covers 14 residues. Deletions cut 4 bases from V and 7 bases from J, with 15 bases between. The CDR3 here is CASSPRGQLNEQFF. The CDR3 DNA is TGTGCCAGCAGCCCTCGGGGGCAGCTTAATGAGCAGTTCTTC. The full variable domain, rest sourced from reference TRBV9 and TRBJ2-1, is DSGVTQTPKHLITATGQRVTLRCSPRSGDLSVYWYQQSLDQGLQFLIQYYNGEERAKGNILERFSAQQFPDLHSELNLSSLELGDSALYFCASSPRGQLNEQFFGPGTRLTVL.

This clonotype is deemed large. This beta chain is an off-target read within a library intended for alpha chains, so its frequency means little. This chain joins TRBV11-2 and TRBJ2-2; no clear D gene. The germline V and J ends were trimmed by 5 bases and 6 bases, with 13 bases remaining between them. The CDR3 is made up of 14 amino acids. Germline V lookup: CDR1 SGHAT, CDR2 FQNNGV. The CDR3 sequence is CASSPASIAGELFF. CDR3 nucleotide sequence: TGTGCCAGCAGCCCGGCCTCGATCGCCGGGGAGCTGTTTTTT.